These T cell receptor beta chains were read from a single sample in a study of blood T cell repertoires in COVID-19. This table comes from immunoSEQ multiplex PCR, and its TCRdb copy is limited to in-frame clones, with some not included. The data show some 44,000 clones, with about 87% seen just once and over 15% held by the top ten. The sequencing sample was made of peripheral blood. The receptors come from a man aged 55 to 70 with active COVID-19. Both conserved end residues are part of each CDR3. Fields, in order: CDR3 protein, CDR3 DNA, clone size, D gene, J gene, V gene. The D gene is left open where the match is weak. A clone size is listed for some rows: how often the clone was seen (once, few, many), or a class if it is expanded.

CDR3: CASSQDGQAGVDTQYF
DNA: TGCGCCAGCAGCCAAGACGGACAGGCCGGTGTCGATACGCAGTATTTT
size: .
D: TRBD1
J: TRBJ2-3
V: TRBV4-1

CDR3: CAGAQGYTGELFF
DNA: TGTGCCGGGGCCCAGGGATACACCGGGGAGCTGTTTTTT
size: once
D: .
J: TRBJ2-2
V: TRBV12-3/TRBV12-4

CDR3: CATGPGYNEQFF
DNA: TGTGCCACCGGACCGGGATACAATGAGCAGTTCTTC
size: .
D: .
J: TRBJ2-1
V: TRBV6-5

CDR3: CASSLSWGGETQYF
DNA: TGTGCCAGCAGCTTATCATGGGGGGGTGAGACCCAGTACTTC
size: .
D: TRBD2
J: TRBJ2-5
V: TRBV7-2

CDR3: CASSAGPYYEQYF
DNA: TGTGCCAGCAGTGCGGGTCCATACTACGAGCAGTACTTC
size: .
D: .
J: TRBJ2-7
V: TRBV28

CDR3: CATSDGASGSPNTGELFF
DNA: TGTGCCACCAGTGATGGGGCTAGCGGGAGCCCGAACACCGGGGAGCTGTTTTTT
size: .
D: TRBD2
J: TRBJ2-2
V: TRBV24-1

CDR3: CASSLARRGRDTQYF
DNA: TGTGCCAGCAGTTTAGCTCGCAGGGGGCGAGATACGCAGTATTTT
size: .
D: TRBD1
J: TRBJ2-3
V: TRBV28

CDR3: CASSEGTAETQYF
DNA: TGTGCCAGCAGCGAGGGGACTGCGGAGACCCAGTACTTC
size: .
D: .
J: TRBJ2-5
V: TRBV2

CDR3: CASSPNEGGNQPQHF
DNA: TGTGCCAGCTCACCAAATGAGGGCGGGAATCAGCCCCAGCATTTT
size: .
D: .
J: TRBJ1-5
V: TRBV18

CDR3: CASSLGSGQGFYEQYF
DNA: TGCGCCAGCAGCTTGGGGTCTGGACAGGGGTTCTACGAGCAGTACTTC
size: once
D: TRBD1
J: TRBJ2-7
V: TRBV5-1

CDR3: CASSYEDSNQPQHF
DNA: TGTGCCAGCAGTTACGAGGATAGCAATCAGCCCCAGCATTTT
size: .
D: .
J: TRBJ1-5
V: TRBV6-2/TRBV6-3

CDR3: CASSLQLAGGPNEQFF
DNA: TGCGCCAGCAGCTTGCAACTAGCGGGAGGGCCCAATGAGCAGTTCTTC
size: .
D: TRBD2
J: TRBJ2-1
V: TRBV5-1

CDR3: CASSFRTAQETQYF
DNA: TGTGCCAGCAGCTTCAGGACAGCCCAAGAGACCCAGTACTTC
size: .
D: .
J: TRBJ2-5
V: TRBV5-4

CDR3: CASSPRDRVETQYF
DNA: TGTGCCAGCAGCCCTCGGGACAGGGTAGAGACCCAGTACTTC
size: .
D: TRBD1
J: TRBJ2-5
V: TRBV7-3

CDR3: CASSNRGGYEQYF
DNA: TGTGCCAGCAGCAACAGGGGAGGCTACGAGCAGTACTTC
size: few
D: .
J: TRBJ2-7
V: TRBV11-3

CDR3: CARSCRDRGSTEAFF
DNA: TGTGCCAGAAGCTGTCGGGACAGGGGAAGCACTGAAGCTTTCTTT
size: once
D: TRBD1
J: TRBJ1-1
V: TRBV5-3

CDR3: CASSWGTGGGPQHF
DNA: TGTGCCAGCAGTTGGGGGACAGGAGGGGGGCCCCAGCATTTT
size: .
D: TRBD1
J: TRBJ1-5
V: TRBV28

CDR3: CASSLSSYEQYF
DNA: TGTGCCAGCAGCCTAAGCTCCTACGAGCAGTACTTC
size: .
D: .
J: TRBJ2-7
V: TRBV28

CDR3: CASTAPTGLDEKLFF
DNA: TGTGCCAGCACCGCCCCAACAGGGTTGGATGAAAAACTGTTTTTT
size: .
D: .
J: TRBJ1-4
V: TRBV5-6

CDR3: CASSQAIPGLVLDTQYF
DNA: TGTGCCAGCAGCCAAGCCATACCGGGACTAGTTCTAGATACGCAGTATTTT
size: .
D: TRBD2
J: TRBJ2-3
V: TRBV4-2

CDR3: CASSQESGELDSYNEQFF
DNA: TGCGCCAGCAGCCAAGAGTCGGGGGAACTAGACTCCTACAATGAGCAGTTCTTC
size: .
D: .
J: TRBJ2-1
V: TRBV4-1

CDR3: CASSYGPQPQHF
DNA: TGTGCCAGCAGTTACGGCCCCCAGCCCCAGCATTTT
size: few
D: .
J: TRBJ1-5
V: TRBV6-2/TRBV6-3

CDR3: CASSLTPGQGIDEQFF
DNA: TGTGCCAGCAGTCTTACTCCGGGACAGGGGATCGATGAGCAGTTCTTC
size: .
D: TRBD1
J: TRBJ2-1
V: TRBV6-6

CDR3: CSVNRDYGTEAFF
DNA: TGCAGCGTTAACAGGGATTATGGCACTGAAGCTTTCTTT
size: .
D: .
J: TRBJ1-1
V: TRBV29-1

CDR3: CASSSGTSGGYEQFF
DNA: TGTGCCAGCAGCTCCGGGACTAGCGGGGGCTATGAGCAGTTCTTC
size: .
D: TRBD2
J: TRBJ2-1
V: TRBV5-4

CDR3: CASSHRRYSYNEQFF
DNA: TGTGCCAGCAGTCACAGGCGGTACTCCTACAATGAGCAGTTCTTC
size: .
D: .
J: TRBJ2-1
V: TRBV28

CDR3: CASSIRGKDEQYF
DNA: TGTGCCAGTAGTATCCGGGGAAAGGACGAGCAGTACTTC
size: .
D: .
J: TRBJ2-7
V: TRBV19

CDR3: CASSVEAGGESQETQYF
DNA: TGTGCCAGCAGCGTAGAGGCCGGCGGGGAAAGTCAAGAGACCCAGTACTTC
size: once
D: .
J: TRBJ2-5
V: TRBV9

CDR3: CASSVYRGKNIQYF
DNA: TGTGCCAGCAGCGTATATCGGGGAAAAAACATTCAGTACTTC
size: once
D: .
J: TRBJ2-4
V: TRBV9

CDR3: CASSLVGENNQPQHF
DNA: TGTGCCAGCAGCTTGGTTGGAGAGAACAATCAGCCCCAGCATTTT
size: .
D: .
J: TRBJ1-5
V: TRBV5-5

CDR3: CASSLQQALGYTF
DNA: TGTGCCAGCAGTTTGCAGCAGGCCCTTGGCTACACCTTC
size: .
D: .
J: TRBJ1-2
V: TRBV28

CDR3: CASSLGLSAGSTDTQYF
DNA: TGTGCCAGCAGCTTGGGCCTATCGGCGGGGAGCACAGATACGCAGTATTTT
size: .
D: .
J: TRBJ2-3
V: TRBV5-4

CDR3: CASSLAWGDYNEQFF
DNA: TGTGCCAGCAGCTTAGCCTGGGGGGACTACAATGAGCAGTTCTTC
size: .
D: .
J: TRBJ2-1
V: TRBV7-2

CDR3: CASSLGGGLNSPLHF
DNA: TGTGCCAGCAGCTTAGGGGGCGGCTTAAATTCACCCCTCCACTTT
size: .
D: .
J: TRBJ1-6
V: TRBV7-2

CDR3: CASSGHDNQPQHF
DNA: TGTGCCAGCAGTGGGCACGACAATCAGCCCCAGCATTTT
size: .
D: .
J: TRBJ1-5
V: TRBV2

CDR3: CASSFPQGLWGRNTIYF
DNA: TGTGCCAGCAGCTTTCCACAGGGGCTTTGGGGACGAAACACCATATATTTT
size: .
D: TRBD1
J: TRBJ1-3
V: TRBV7-9

CDR3: CASSDSRTGGRAFF
DNA: TGTGCCAGCAGTGACTCAAGGACAGGGGGCCGAGCTTTCTTT
size: .
D: TRBD1
J: TRBJ1-1
V: TRBV6-4